This T cell receptor beta chain was observed in a study of shared clonotypes between healthy human individuals. Study-wide findings and caveats: Generally, naive subsets (rather than memory subsets) showed larger estimated richness.

The split of CD4+ cells yielded CD45RA+ naive and CD45RA-negative memory subsets. There are 15 residues in the CDR3. Per the germline V gene, CDR1 is SGHRS and CDR2 is YFSETQ. Trimming pared 4 bases from V and 1 base from J, leaving 14 bases between. On this clone: The antigen is unknown.

Several immunoSEQ plates received, in even portions, the genomic DNA of each subset. Measured with immunoSEQ multiplex PCR; TCRdb has only the in-frame clones, and not every one. Among some 2,500,000 clones listed, 85% to 95% were seen once. The sequencing input was naive CD4+ T cells from PBMCs. As for subset: CD45RA+ positively selected. The chain employs TRBV5-1 and TRBJ1-1; D might be TRBD1 (6 bases). This receptor was taken from a young man in good health. Some clones in this sample may be carry-over from other donors' samples. This chain's CDR3 is CASSVTTGANTEAFF. CDR3 nucleotide sequence: TGCGCCAGCAGCGTGACGACAGGTGCGAACACTGAAGCTTTCTTT. The full variable domain, its missing parts supplied by reference TRBV5-1 and TRBJ1-1, is KAGVTQTPRYLIKTRGQQVTLSCSPISGHRSVSWYQQTPGQGLQFLFEYFSETQRNKGNFPGRFSGRQFSNSRSEMNVSTLELGDSALYLCASSVTTGANTEAFFGQGTRLTVV.